The clone carrying this T cell receptor beta chain was detected only a few times. Its antigen is undetermined. The assay was immunoSEQ multiplex PCR, and TCRdb's table has in-frame clones only and misses some. This table holds 70,000 or so clones, over 70% found once. Described time point: baseline, week 1 (first vaccination visit). The treatment denotes: pre-vaccination baseline after standard-of-care therapy. This sample is part of a study of a mutant IDH1 vaccine in newly diagnosed glioma. About the research overall: Averaging roughly 40 years of age, treated patients were around 60% male and about 38% female. Pretreatment consisted of radiotherapy, temozolomide, or both, with most receiving both.

CDR3 length equals 16 residues. CDR1 is LGHNA and CDR2 is YNFKEQ in the germline V gene. With 0 bases removed from V and 7 bases from J, the gap between germline ends came to 15 bases. Overall study results and limits: Vaccine-induced immune responses occurred in approximately 93% of patients.

This receptor was obtained from a woman younger than 35 with glioma. Some clones in this sample may be carry-over from other donors' samples. The material was peripheral blood mononuclear cells (PBMCs), obtained from a glioma patient treated with radiotherapy, temozolomide or both. V and J are TRBV4-2 and TRBJ2-2; D is unresolved. In DNA form, the CDR3 reads TGTGCCAGCAGCCAAGAGGGTCCGCTCCTGGGCGGGGAGCTGTTTTTT. This gives the protein CASSQEGPLLGGELFF.